The clone carrying this TCR beta chain was counted ten times or more. A much larger clone differs from this one at a single base, so this may be a read error. The data stem from a study of tumor-infiltrating lymphocytes in oesophageal squamous cell carcinoma. The CDR3 runs to 15 residues. Trimming stripped 5 bases from V and 10 bases from J, with 21 bases between. Germline loops: CDR1 SEHNR, CDR2 FQNEAQ (reference sequence). TCRdb re-analysed the PCR reads in MiXCR, keeping a single row per CDR3 protein. Of 18,000 or so distinct CDR3 sequences in the sample, around 43% were seen once. The specimen sequenced was normal esophageal tissue next to the tumor. This clonotype was obtained from a male donor with esophageal squamous cell carcinoma. The V gene is TRBV7-9, the J gene TRBJ2-1; D may match TRBD1 or TRBD2 (5 bases each). Written as DNA, the CDR3 is TGTGCCAGCAGCCGGGCCGAATGGGGGAACTACGAGCAGTTCTTC. Protein: CASSRAEWGNYEQFF.